This section outlines one T cell receptor beta chain sequence together with its context. These data come from a study of blood T cell repertoires in COVID-19. Study context: Sample material is recorded as cDNA or gDNA derived from T cells, B-cell-depleted T cells, or PBMCs.

Authors' data handling: Reference gene primer amplification gave estimated nucleated cell counts. Method: immunoSEQ multiplex PCR; TCRdb's copy keeps in-frame clones and lacks some. From that table come the V and J calls and clone size; the DNA was used to work out D and trimming. Here the sample spans about 110,000 clones, roughly 70% being singletons. This CDR3 is 12 amino acids long. CDR1 is PRHDT, CDR2 FYEKMQ, per germline (reference sequence). V was pared by 3 bases and J by 4 bases, with 7 bases between. The chain employs TRBV13 and TRBJ2-7, with D perhaps matching TRBD2 (5 bases). The sequence was collected from a woman aged 40 to 49 with acute or convalescent COVID-19. Sequenced: peripheral blood. This chain's CDR3 is CASSFRGYEQYF. The CDR3, as DNA: TGTGCCAGCAGCTTTCGGGGTTACGAGCAGTACTTC.